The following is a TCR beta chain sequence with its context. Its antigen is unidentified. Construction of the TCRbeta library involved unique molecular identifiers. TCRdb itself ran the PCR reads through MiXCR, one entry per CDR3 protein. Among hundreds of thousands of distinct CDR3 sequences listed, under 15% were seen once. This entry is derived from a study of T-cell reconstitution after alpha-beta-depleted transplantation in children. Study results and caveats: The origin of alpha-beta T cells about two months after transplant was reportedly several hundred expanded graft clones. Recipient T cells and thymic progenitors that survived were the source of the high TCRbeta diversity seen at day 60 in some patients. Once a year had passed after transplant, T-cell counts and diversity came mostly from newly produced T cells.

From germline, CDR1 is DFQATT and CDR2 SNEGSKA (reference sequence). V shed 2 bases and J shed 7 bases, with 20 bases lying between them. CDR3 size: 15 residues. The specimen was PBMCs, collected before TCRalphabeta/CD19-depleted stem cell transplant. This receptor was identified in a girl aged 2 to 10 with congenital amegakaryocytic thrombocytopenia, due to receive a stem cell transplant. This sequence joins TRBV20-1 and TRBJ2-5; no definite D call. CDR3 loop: CSARPHIGSPGTQYF. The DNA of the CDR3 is TGCAGTGCTAGACCTCATATCGGATCCCCAGGGACCCAGTACTTC.